Sequencing of this TCR beta chain was carried out in a study of early stage breast cancer tumors. Looked up from germline, CDR1 is MNHNY and CDR2 is SVGAGI (reference sequence). The CDR3 totals 12 residues. Trimming shortened V by 6 bases and J by 0 bases, and 5 bases separated the two germline ends. This table comes from immunoSEQ multiplex PCR, and its TCRdb copy is limited to in-frame clones, with some not included. The sample carries about 11,000 clones, about 78% recorded once. This rearrangement joins TRBV6-6 to TRBJ1-1; D uncertain. The origin of this receptor is a person aged 35 to 50 with breast cancer. Specimen: breast tumor tissue. The CDR3 DNA reads TGTGCCAGCAGGAACGTGAACACTGAAGCTTTCTTT. It specifies CASRNVNTEAFF.